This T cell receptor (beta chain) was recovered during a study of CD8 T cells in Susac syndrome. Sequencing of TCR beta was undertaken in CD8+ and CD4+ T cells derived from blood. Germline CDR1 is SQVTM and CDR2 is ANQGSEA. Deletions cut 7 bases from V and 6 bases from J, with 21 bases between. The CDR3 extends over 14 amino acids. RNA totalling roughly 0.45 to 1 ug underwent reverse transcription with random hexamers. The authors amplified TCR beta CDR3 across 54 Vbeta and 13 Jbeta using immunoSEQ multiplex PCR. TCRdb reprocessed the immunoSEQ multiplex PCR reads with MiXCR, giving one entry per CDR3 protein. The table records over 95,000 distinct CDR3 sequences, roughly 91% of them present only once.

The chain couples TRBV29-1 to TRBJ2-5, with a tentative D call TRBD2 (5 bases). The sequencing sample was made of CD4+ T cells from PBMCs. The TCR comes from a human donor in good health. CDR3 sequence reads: CSAKQWASLKTQYF. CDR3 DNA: TGCAGCGCTAAGCAATGGGCTAGCTTAAAGACCCAGTACTTC.